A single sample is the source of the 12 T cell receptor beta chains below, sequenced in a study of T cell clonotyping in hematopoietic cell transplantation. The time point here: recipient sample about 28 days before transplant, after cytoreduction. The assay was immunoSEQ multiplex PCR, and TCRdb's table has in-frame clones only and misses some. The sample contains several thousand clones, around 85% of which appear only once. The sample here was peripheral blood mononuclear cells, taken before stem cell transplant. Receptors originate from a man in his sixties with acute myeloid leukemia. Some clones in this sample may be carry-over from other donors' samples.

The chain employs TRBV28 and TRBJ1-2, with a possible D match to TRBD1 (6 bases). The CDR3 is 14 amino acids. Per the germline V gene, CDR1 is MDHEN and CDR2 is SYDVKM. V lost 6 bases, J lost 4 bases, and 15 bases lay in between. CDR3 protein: CASSTGHDVYGYTF. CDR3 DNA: TGTGCCAGCAGCACGGGACACGACGTCTATGGCTACACCTTC.

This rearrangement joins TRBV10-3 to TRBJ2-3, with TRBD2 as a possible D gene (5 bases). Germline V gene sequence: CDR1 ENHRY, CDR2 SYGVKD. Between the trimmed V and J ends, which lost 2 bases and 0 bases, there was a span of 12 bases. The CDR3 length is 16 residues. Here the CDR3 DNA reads TGTGCCATCAGTGAGAGACGACTAACTAGCACAGATACGCAGTATTTT. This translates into CAISERRLTSTDTQYF.

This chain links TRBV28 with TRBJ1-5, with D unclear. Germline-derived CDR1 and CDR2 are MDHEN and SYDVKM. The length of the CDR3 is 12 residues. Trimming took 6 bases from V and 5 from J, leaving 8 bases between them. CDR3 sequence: CASRSWDQPQHF. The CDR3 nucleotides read TGTGCCAGCAGGTCCTGGGATCAGCCCCAGCATTTT.

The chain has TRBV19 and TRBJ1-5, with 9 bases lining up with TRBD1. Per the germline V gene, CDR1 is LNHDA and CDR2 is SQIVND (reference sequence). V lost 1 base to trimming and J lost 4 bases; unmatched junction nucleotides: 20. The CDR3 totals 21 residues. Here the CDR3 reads CASSIVEGTGRWGGGNQPQHF. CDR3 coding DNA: TGTGCCAGTAGTATAGTGGAGGGGACAGGGCGTTGGGGTGGTGGGAATCAGCCCCAGCATTTT.

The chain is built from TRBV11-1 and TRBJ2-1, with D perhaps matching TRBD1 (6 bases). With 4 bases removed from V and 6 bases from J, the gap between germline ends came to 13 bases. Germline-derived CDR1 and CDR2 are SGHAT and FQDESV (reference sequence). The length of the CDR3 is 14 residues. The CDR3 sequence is CASSSQGSRNEQFF. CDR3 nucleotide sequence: TGTGCCAGCAGCTCGCAGGGGTCACGCAATGAGCAGTTCTTC.

The CDR3 region is CAISELGTGGDGYTF. CDR3 sequence (DNA): TGTGCCATCAGTGAACTCGGGACAGGGGGCGATGGCTACACCTTC. This chain uses TRBV10-3 with TRBJ1-2; 12 positions agree with TRBD1. The germline CDR1 and CDR2 sequences are ENHRY and SYGVKD. The junction had 5 bases not matched to a gene; V was cut back by 3 bases and J by 6 bases. The CDR3 contains 15 residues.

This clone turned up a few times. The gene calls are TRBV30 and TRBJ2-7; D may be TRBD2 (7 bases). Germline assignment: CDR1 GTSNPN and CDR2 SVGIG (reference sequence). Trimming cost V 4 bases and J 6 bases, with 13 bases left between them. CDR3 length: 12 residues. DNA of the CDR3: TGTGCCTGGAAGGGGGGAGGGAGCGAGCAGTACTTC. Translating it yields CAWKGGGSEQYF.

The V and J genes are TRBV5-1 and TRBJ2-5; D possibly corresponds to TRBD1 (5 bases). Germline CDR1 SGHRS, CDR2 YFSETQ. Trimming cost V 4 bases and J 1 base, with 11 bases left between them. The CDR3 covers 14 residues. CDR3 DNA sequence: TGCGCCAGCAGCATTGGACAAATCCAAGAGACCCAGTACTTC. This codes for CASSIGQIQETQYF. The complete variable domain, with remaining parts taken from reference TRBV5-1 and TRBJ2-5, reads KAGVTQTPRYLIKTRGQQVTLSCSPISGHRSVSWYQQTPGQGLQFLFEYFSETQRNKGNFPGRFSGRQFSNSRSEMNVSTLELGDSALYLCASSIGQIQETQYFGPGTRLLVL.

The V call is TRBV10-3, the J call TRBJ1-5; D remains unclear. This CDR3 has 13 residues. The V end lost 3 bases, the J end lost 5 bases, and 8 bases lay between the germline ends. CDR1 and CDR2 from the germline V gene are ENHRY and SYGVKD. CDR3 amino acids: CAISDGGDQPQHF. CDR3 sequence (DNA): TGTGCCATCAGTGACGGTGGGGATCAGCCCCAGCATTTT.

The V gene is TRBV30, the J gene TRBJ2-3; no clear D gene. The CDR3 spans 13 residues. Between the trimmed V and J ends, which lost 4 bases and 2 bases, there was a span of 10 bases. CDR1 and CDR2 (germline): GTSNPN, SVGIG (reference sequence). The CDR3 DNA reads TGTGCCTGGAACGGCAGGCTCACAGATACGCAGTATTTT. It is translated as CAWNGRLTDTQYF.

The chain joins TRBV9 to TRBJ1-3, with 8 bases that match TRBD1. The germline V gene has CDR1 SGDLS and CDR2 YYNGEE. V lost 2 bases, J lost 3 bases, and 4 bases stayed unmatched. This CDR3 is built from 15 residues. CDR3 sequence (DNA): TGTGCCAGCAGCGTGCTGACAGGGGATGGAAACACCATATATTTT. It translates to CASSVLTGDGNTIYF.

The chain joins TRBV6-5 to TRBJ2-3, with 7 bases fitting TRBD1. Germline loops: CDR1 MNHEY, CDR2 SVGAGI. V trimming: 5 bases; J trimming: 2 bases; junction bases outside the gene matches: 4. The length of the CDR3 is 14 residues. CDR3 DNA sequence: TGTGCCAGCAGTGGCGACAGGGTCACAGATACGCAGTATTTT. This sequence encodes CASSGDRVTDTQYF.